The TCR beta chain described here comes from a study of blood T cell repertoires in COVID-19. Germline CDR1 is SGHRS and CDR2 is YFSETQ. CDR3 length equals 15 residues. This clone was seen once. A read error may produce the germline difference seen at one junction end. Other nucleotide sequences in the sample specify the same CDR3. Assay: immunoSEQ multiplex PCR; the TCRdb copy retains only in-frame clones and omits some. The data show approximately 110,000 clones, with approximately 70% seen just once and about 0.84% held by the top ten. The source is a human donor with acute or convalescent COVID-19. The donor label of this sample is uncertain. The chain is built from TRBV5-1 and TRBJ2-5, with a possible D match to TRBD2 (6 bases). Specimen: peripheral blood. CDR3 bases: TGTGCCAGCAGCTTGGAGGGACTGGACCAAGAGACCCAGTACTTC. This codes for CASSLEGLDQETQYF.